Included here is one T cell receptor beta chain sequence, with context. Generated by immunoSEQ multiplex PCR, the TCRdb table keeps only in-frame clones and is missing some. This sample has about 110,000 clones, with about 90% found just once. The data were taken from a study of T cell responses to AZD1222 COVID-19 vaccine. V shed 0 bases and J shed 2 bases, with 5 bases lying between them. The CDR3 runs 13 residues. The germline V gene has CDR1 SGHNT and CDR2 YYREEE (reference sequence). The sequenced sample was peripheral blood, obtained on day 0 of AZD1222 vaccination. J is TRBJ1-2 and V is TRBV5-4; no firm D call. The clonotype originates from an adult in good health. Here the CDR3 DNA reads TGTGCCAGCAGCTTGGCGCCCAACTATGGCTACACCTTC. This translates into CASSLAPNYGYTF.